These 10 T cell receptor beta chains share one sample of origin, sequenced in a study of OX40 agonist ivuxolimab in advanced cancers. TCRdb's table, derived via immunoSEQ multiplex PCR, lists solely in-frame clones and lacks some. The sample records under 90,000 clones, less than 95% being singletons. Sequences were derived from CD4+ or CD8+ T cells sorted from blood, sampled in a trial of the OX40 agonist ivuxolimab. All receptors derive from an adult with an advanced solid tumor such as melanoma, head and neck, liver or kidney cancer.

V is TRBV5-1 and J is TRBJ2-7; TRBD1 might be the D (6 bases). V dropped 4 bases and J dropped 4 bases, with 12 bases sitting between them. The CDR3 runs to 13 residues. Germline V gene sequence: CDR1 SGHRS, CDR2 YFSETQ. The CDR3 spells CASSPGTIYEQYF. CDR3 nucleotide sequence: TGCGCCAGCAGCCCGGGGACAATATACGAGCAGTACTTC.

The chain has TRBV4-2 and TRBJ2-5, with a tentative D call TRBD2 (7 bases). Germline CDR1 is LGHNA and CDR2 is YNFKEQ. The CDR3 spans 17 residues. V lost 4 bases and J 5 bases, leaving 23 bases between the germline ends. This CDR3 is CASSPSLGAGAGETQYF. CDR3 DNA sequence: TGTGCCAGCAGCCCTTCCCTCGGTGCGGGGGCCGGGGAGACCCAGTACTTC.

CDR3 in amino acids: CASSPRDSHLVAFF. The DNA of the CDR3 is TGTGCCAGCAGCCCCCGGGACAGTCACCTTGTGGCTTTCTTT. The chain links TRBV5-6 to TRBJ1-1, with TRBD1 identical over 7 bases. The ends lost 4 bases at V and 11 bases at J; junction bases unmatched: 14. Germline assignment: CDR1 SGHDT and CDR2 YYEEEE. The CDR3 extends over 14 amino acids.

The CDR3 region is CASGPTGRDTEAFF. CDR3 in DNA: TGTGCTAGTGGACCCACAGGGAGGGACACTGAAGCTTTCTTT. The chain joins TRBV12-5 to TRBJ1-1, with TRBD1 as a possible D gene (6 bases). V lost 6 bases and J 3 bases, leaving 14 bases between the germline ends. In germline, CDR1 is LGHNT, CDR2 FRNRAP. The CDR3 is 14 amino acids.

The V gene is TRBV13, the J gene TRBJ2-5, with TRBD2 matching 9 bases. In germline, CDR1 is PRHDT, CDR2 FYEKMQ (reference sequence). V lost 2 bases and J lost 5; bases outside the gene matches: 15. The CDR3 is made up of 18 amino acids. The CDR3 sequence is CASSLRLAGGLQMETQYF. In DNA form, the CDR3 reads TGTGCCAGCAGCTTAAGGTTGGCGGGGGGGCTGCAGATGGAGACCCAGTACTTC. Supplemented by reference TRBV13 and TRBJ2-5, the full variable domain reads AAGVIQSPRHLIKEKRETATLKCYPIPRHDTVYWYQQGPGQDPQFLISFYEKMQSDKGSIPDRFSAQQFSDYHSELNMSSLELGDSALYFCASSLRLAGGLQMETQYFGPGTRLLVL.

The chain is built from TRBV7-3 and TRBJ2-3, with a possible D match to TRBD2 (6 bases). The CDR3 contains 15 residues. The germline V gene has CDR1 SGHTA and CDR2 FQGTGA. V lost 2 bases to trimming and J lost 2 bases, with 11 bases between them. The CDR3 region has the DNA TGTGCCAGCAGCTTAGAGGGACTTTTCACAGATACGCAGTATTTT. It yields the protein CASSLEGLFTDTQYF.

V usage is TRBV11-1 and J usage is TRBJ2-3; D might be TRBD1 (5 bases). Germline CDR1 reads SGHAT; CDR2 reads FQDESV (reference sequence). The CDR3 length is 15 residues. Trimming cost V 8 bases and J 6 bases, with 21 bases left between them. CDR3 DNA: TGTGCCAGCGGTCGGACACCCCGTCCCGGGGATACGCAGTATTTT. Translated, it gives CASGRTPRPGDTQYF.

The V and J genes are TRBV21-1 and TRBJ1-1. TRBV21-1 is noted as a pseudogene. The CDR3 has 14 amino acids. CDR3 sequence reads: CASSKGRGGTEAFF. CDR3 nucleotides: TGTGCCAGCAGCAAAGGGAGGGGAGGCACTGAAGCTTTCTTT.

This clone was seen just once. The gene calls are TRBV30 and TRBJ2-5; D is ambiguous. This CDR3 spans 14 amino acids. V was cut by 1 base and J by 4 bases, with 13 bases left in between. The germline gives CDR1 GTSNPN, CDR2 SVGIG (reference sequence). The CDR3 here is CAWSEDPVTETQYF. The CDR3 nucleotides are TGTGCCTGGAGTGAGGACCCAGTGACAGAGACCCAGTACTTC.

The V call is TRBV18, the J call TRBJ2-5, with D possibly matching TRBD2 (5 bases). CDR1 and CDR2 from the germline V gene are KGHSH and LQKENI. The V end was cut by 2 bases, the J end by 7 bases, with 23 bases between. CDR3 size: 17 residues. The CDR3 DNA is TGTGCCAGCTCACCAGTAGAAATGTCAGTCGGGGTCGGGACCCAGTACTTC. Encoded protein: CASSPVEMSVGVGTQYF.